This TCR beta chain was sequenced in a study of identical twins. General study points: Possibly, invariant MAIT and iNKT cells partly confounded zero-insertion analyses. Carriage of fewer insertions was seen in abundant cord blood beta clonotypes, whereas memory repertoires showed none.

TCRdb reprocessed the 5' RACE reads with MiXCR, giving one entry per CDR3 protein. The sample contains 200,000 to 300,000 distinct CDR3 sequences, 10% of which appear only once. This clonotype has at least ten counts. Its target is unknown. This CDR3 has 13 residues. Trimming removed 6 bases at V and 0 bases at J, with 6 bases between. This sequence joins TRBV12-3 or TRBV12-4 and TRBJ1-5, with no clear D. This receptor was obtained from a man in his forties or fifties in good health. Sequencing input: memory T cells sorted from blood. The CDR3 region is CASSASSNQPQHF. The CDR3 coding sequence is TGTGCCAGCAGCGCTAGTAGCAATCAGCCCCAGCATTTT.